In its sample, the clone carrying this T cell receptor (beta chain) was seen a few times. Its matching antigen is unknown. The CDR3 runs 15 residues. Germline V gives CDR1 SGHDT, CDR2 YYEEEE. With 5 bases removed from V and 0 bases from J, the gap between germline ends came to 14 bases. The sample is drawn from a study of cytomegalovirus exposure and HLA in healthy donors. Primers: 60 Vbeta forward and 13 Jbeta reverse. Method: immunoSEQ multiplex PCR; TCRdb's copy keeps in-frame clones and lacks some. The table shows some 130,000 clones, with about 81% occurring only once. Overall study findings and caveats: TCR beta V- and J-gene trimming, according to a later analysis, was linked to a missense DCLRE1C variant.

V is TRBV5-6 and J is TRBJ1-2; D unresolved. The TCR sequence derives from a man under 40 in good health and CMV-seronegative. Sequenced sample: PBMCs. CDR3 amino acids: CASSQSLPPNYGYTF. For the CDR3, the DNA is TGTGCCAGCAGTCAGTCATTGCCTCCTAACTATGGCTACACCTTC.